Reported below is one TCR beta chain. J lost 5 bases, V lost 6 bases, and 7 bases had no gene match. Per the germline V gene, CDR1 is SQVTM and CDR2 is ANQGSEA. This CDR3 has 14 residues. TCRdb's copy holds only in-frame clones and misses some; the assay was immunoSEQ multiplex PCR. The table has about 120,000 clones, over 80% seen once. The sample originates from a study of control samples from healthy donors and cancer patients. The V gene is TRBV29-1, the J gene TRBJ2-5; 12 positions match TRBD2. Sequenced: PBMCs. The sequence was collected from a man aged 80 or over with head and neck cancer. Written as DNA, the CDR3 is TGCAGCGTGCAGACTAGCGGGAGAATCGAGACCCAGTACTTC. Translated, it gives CSVQTSGRIETQYF.